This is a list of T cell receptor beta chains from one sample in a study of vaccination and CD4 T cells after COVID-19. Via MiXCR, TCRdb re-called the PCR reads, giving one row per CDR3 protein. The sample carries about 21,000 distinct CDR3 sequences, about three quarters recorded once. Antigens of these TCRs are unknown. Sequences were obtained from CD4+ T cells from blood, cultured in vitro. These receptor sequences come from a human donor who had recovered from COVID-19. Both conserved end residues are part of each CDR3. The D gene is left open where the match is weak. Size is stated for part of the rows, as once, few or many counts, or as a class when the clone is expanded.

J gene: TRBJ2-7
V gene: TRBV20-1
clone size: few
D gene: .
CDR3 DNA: TGCAGTGCGATATGGGTTGGGGGGACCTACGAGCAGTACTTC
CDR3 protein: CSAIWVGGTYEQYF

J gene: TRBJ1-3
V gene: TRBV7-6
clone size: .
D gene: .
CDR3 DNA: TGTGCCAGCTCGACACCATCGACGGACGGAAACACCATATATTTT
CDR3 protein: CASSTPSTDGNTIYF

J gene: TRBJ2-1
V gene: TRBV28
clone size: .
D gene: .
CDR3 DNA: TGTGCCAGCAGTCCGGCCCCCGGGTTGGGTCTTAGGAATGAGCAGTTCTTC
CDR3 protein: CASSPAPGLGLRNEQFF

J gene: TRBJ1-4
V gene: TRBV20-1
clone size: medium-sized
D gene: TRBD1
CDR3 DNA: TGCAGTGGAAGCCCGGGACAGGGTACGCGGGGGGAAAAACTGTTTTTT
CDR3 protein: CSGSPGQGTRGEKLFF

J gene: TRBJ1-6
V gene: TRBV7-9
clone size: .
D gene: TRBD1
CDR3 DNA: TGTGCCAGCAGCTTCCACTTCAGGGGGCGGCATTCACCCCTCCACTTT
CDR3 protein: CASSFHFRGRHSPLHF

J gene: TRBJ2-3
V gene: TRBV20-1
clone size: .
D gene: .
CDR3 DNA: TGCAGTGCTCTCGGGGACCTGTATGATCCAGATACGCAGTATTTT
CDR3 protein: CSALGDLYDPDTQYF

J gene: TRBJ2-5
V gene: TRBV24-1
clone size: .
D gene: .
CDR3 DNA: TGTGCCACCGGAATCGGGGGCGAAGAGACCCAGTACTTC
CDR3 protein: CATGIGGEETQYF

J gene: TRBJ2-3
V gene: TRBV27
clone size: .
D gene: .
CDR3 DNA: TGTGCCAGCAGGCGTAGCACAGATACGCAGTATTTT
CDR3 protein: CASRRSTDTQYF

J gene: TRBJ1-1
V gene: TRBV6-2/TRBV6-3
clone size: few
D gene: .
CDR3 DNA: TGTGCCAGCAGTCTCCAGGGTAGTAACACTGAAGCTTTCTTT
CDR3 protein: CASSLQGSNTEAFF

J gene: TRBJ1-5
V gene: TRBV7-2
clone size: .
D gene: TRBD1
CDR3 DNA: TGTGCCAGCAGCTTAGTGGGGACAGTAAATCAGCCCCAGCATTTT
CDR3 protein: CASSLVGTVNQPQHF

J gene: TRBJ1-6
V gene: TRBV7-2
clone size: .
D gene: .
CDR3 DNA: TGTGCCAGCAGCTTAGCCGTCGGCACCACCAGCTCCTATAATTCACCCCTCCACTTT
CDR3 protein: CASSLAVGTTSSYNSPLHF

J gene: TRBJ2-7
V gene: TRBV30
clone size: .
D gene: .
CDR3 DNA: TGTGCCTGGAGTGTAGGTCAGGGGCACTACGAGCAGTACTTC
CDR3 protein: CAWSVGQGHYEQYF

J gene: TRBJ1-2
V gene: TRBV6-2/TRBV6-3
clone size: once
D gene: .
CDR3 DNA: TGTGCCAGCAGTTACCAGGGAGACTACTATGGCTACACCTTC
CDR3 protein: CASSYQGDYYGYTF

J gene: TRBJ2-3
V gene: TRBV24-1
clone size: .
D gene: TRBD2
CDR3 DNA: TGTGCCACCAGTGATTCCCTACTAGCGGGAAACGGAGATACGCAGTATTTT
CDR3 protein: CATSDSLLAGNGDTQYF

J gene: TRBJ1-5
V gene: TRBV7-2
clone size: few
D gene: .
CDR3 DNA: TGTGCCAGCAGCCCGAGGGGGGTACAGATGAATCAGCCCCAGCATTTT
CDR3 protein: CASSPRGVQMNQPQHF

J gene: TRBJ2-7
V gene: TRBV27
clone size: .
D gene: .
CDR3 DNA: TGTGCCAGCAGAACCCCCCTCACCTACGAGCAGTACTTC
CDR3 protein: CASRTPLTYEQYF

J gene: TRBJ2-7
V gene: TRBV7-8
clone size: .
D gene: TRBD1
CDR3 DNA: TGTGCCAGCATACAGACAGGGTACGGCGAGCAGTACTTC
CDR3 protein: CASIQTGYGEQYF

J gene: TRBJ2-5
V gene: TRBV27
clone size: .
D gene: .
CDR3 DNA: TGTGCCAGCAGTGTACAGGGTCCACGGGGGACCCAGTACTTC
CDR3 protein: CASSVQGPRGTQYF

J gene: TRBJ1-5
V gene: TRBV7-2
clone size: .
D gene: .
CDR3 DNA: TGTGCCAGCAGCGTAGATTGGGGTCAGCCCCAGCATTTT
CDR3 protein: CASSVDWGQPQHF

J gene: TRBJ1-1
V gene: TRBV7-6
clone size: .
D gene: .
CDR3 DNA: TGTGCCAGCAGTCTGGGGCACCAGAACACTGAAGCTTTCTTT
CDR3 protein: CASSLGHQNTEAFF

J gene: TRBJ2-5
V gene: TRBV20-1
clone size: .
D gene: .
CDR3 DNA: TGCAGTGCTCGTCCTGGGGGGAGAACCCAGTACTTC
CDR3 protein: CSARPGGRTQYF

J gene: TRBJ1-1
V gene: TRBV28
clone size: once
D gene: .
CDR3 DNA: TGTGCCAGCAGGTACAGGGCCGGGAACACTGAAGCTTTCTTT
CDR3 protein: CASRYRAGNTEAFF

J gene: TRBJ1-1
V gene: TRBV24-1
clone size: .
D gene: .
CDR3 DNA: TGTGCCACCAGTGATTGGGGTAAGGGTGAAGCTTTCTTT
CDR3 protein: CATSDWGKGEAFF

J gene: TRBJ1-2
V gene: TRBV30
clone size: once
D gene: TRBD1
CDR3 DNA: TGTGCCTGGAGTAATACAGGGGGCTTTCCAGCTAACTATGGCTACACCTTC
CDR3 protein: CAWSNTGGFPANYGYTF

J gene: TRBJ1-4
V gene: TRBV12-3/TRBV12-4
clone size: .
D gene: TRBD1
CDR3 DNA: TGTGCCAGCAGTTTAGGGAGACAGGGAGGGAAACTGTTTTTT
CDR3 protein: CASSLGRQGGKLFF

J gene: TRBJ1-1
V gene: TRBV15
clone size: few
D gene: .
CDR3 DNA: TGTGCCACCAGTGACACTGAAGCTTTCTTT
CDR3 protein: CATSDTEAFF

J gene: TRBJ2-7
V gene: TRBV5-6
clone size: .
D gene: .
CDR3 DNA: TGTGCCAGCAGCTTGGACCTTAGCGGACCTACGGAGCAGTACTTC
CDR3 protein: CASSLDLSGPTEQYF

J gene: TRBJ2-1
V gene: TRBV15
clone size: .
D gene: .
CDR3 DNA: TGTGCCACCACCTCCCGACGGAACAATGAGCAGTTCTTC
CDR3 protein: CATTSRRNNEQFF

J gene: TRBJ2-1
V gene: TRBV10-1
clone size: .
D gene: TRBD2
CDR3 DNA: TGCGCCAGCAGTCCAGCGGGAGGGCACAATGAGCAGTTCTTC
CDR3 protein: CASSPAGGHNEQFF

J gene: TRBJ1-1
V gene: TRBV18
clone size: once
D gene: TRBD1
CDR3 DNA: TGTGCCAGCTCACCAAGGCCGGGACAGGGGGCGAGCACTGAAGCTTTCTTT
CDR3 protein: CASSPRPGQGASTEAFF

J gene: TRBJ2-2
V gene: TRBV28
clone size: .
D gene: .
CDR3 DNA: TGTGCCAGCAGTACCCGACAGATTAACACCGGGGAGCTGTTTTTT
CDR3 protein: CASSTRQINTGELFF

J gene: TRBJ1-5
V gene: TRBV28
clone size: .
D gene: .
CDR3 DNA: TGTGCCAGCAGTTCGTTCCGACCACAGCTCAATAGCAATCAGCCCCAGCATTTT
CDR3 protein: CASSSFRPQLNSNQPQHF